This note documents a single T cell receptor beta chain sequence. Germline loops: CDR1 MNHEY, CDR2 SVGAGI. The V segment lost 0 bases and the J segment 4 bases; nucleotides outside the gene matches: 4. This CDR3 has 15 residues. In the authors' workflow: Reference gene primer amplification in the assay estimated nucleated cell counts. Sequencing was performed with immunoSEQ multiplex PCR; in TCRdb, only in-frame clones are kept and a portion is missing. D and trimming come from the DNA, and the V and J calls and clone size come from that table. The sample records around 320,000 clones, roughly 85% being singletons. The data were taken from a study of blood T cell repertoires in COVID-19. Study background: Sites across the United States, Italy and Spain contributed samples from acute and convalescent COVID-19. T cells, B-cell-depleted T cells, or PBMCs supplied cDNA or gDNA.

Sequenced sample: peripheral blood. This clonotype was obtained from a human donor in a cohort sampled during active COVID-19. V and J are TRBV6-5 and TRBJ2-7; TRBD1 matches 9 bases. CDR3: CASSYSAQGAYEQYF. CDR3 bases: TGTGCCAGCAGTTACTCAGCACAGGGGGCGTACGAGCAGTACTTC.